This TCR beta chain emerged from a study of blood T cell repertoires in COVID-19 (TCRdb year 2020). Concerning the study at large: Samples from collaborators originated in the United States, Italy and Spain and spanned both the acute and convalescent phases of COVID-19. The prospective study material was composed of cDNA or gDNA derived from T cells, B-cell-depleted T cells, or PBMCs. Subjects who had been exposed to COVID-19, were actively infected with it, or had recovered from it provided the deeply sampled blood TCRbeta repertoires that made up the dataset. The repertoires were released in a freely available public database meant as a resource for research on the immune response to SARS-CoV-2. The samples were drawn from two sources: the first 160 participants of the ongoing ImmuneRACE study, and 950 to 1,500 subjects contributed by 6 global collaborators. A de-identified subject ID, COVID-19 status, age in years and sex were almost always included in the sample metadata. HLA class I and class II types, where available, came from metadata supplied by the sample provider rather than from assay-based typing.

The immunoSEQ Assay, a bias-controlled multiplex PCR, was used to amplify TCRbeta CDR3 regions from genomic DNA. The study's own analysis went as follows. The number of nucleated cells in each sample was estimated by amplification of reference gene primers within the assay. To quantify the absolute abundance of each unique TCRbeta CDR3 rearrangement, sequence reads were collapsed and filtered. For each sample, productive Simpson clonality was calculated as the square root of Simpson's diversity index across productive rearrangements. The table was pulled from immuneACCESS by TCRdb, which kept in-frame rearrangements only. Such tables lose some clones; where checked, under half of the loss comes from unresolved V genes, and the rest has no known cause. D and trimming were read from the DNA, whereas the V and J calls and clone size are those reported in that table. The sample has a few hundred thousand clones on record, 65% to 85% of them singletons. In total, the top ten clones hold 2.9% of the sample.

In regard to this clone: The target of this receptor is not known. No base quality values were provided; no much bigger clone lies one nucleotide off.

The collaborating institutions used their own protocols to collect whole blood in K2EDTA tubes. For TCRbeta analysis, collaborators shipped samples as frozen whole blood, isolated PBMCs, or DNA extracted from either of those sample types. V is pared back by 5 bases and J by 3 bases, with 10 bases lying between the germline termini. The cysteine opens and the phenylalanine closes a CDR3 of 13 amino acids. Only CDR3 DNA remains: 39 bases, in frame from the first base. The germline V gene sets CDR1 to SGHTA and CDR2 to FQGNSA. What the authors observed across the whole study: How much clinical and demographic metadata was included differed by source and by participant, and the metadata was provided uncurated.

The sample consisted of peripheral blood. The clonotype originates from a man aged 50 or older with active or convalescent COVID-19. The chain couples TRBV7-2 to TRBJ1-2, with the D gene not clear enough to name. The DNA is TGTGCCAGCAGCCTCTCCGAGTACTATGGCTACACCTTC. Its translation is CASSLSEYYGYTF. The full variable domain, with segments outside the CDR3 supplied by the reference TRBV7-2 and TRBJ1-2 proteins, appears as GAGVSQSPSNKVTEKGKDVELRCDPISGHTALYWYRQSLGQGLEFLIYFQGNSAPDKSGLPSDRFSAERTGGSVSTLTIQRTQQEDSAVYLCASSLSEYYGYTFGSGTRLTVV.